Sequencing of this TCR beta chain was carried out in a study of T-cell reconstitution after alpha-beta-depleted transplantation in children (dated by TCRdb to the mid-2010s). Context from the whole study: Using TCR repertoire profiling, the study quantitatively followed how T-cell immune reconstitution unfolded in children after TCRalphabeta/CD19-depleted allogeneic hematopoietic cell transplantation. Findings and caveats that apply to the study as a whole: About two months after transplant, the apparently early recovery of alphabetaT-cell counts reportedly depended on just several hundred clones that had expanded rapidly and came from non-depleted graft cells. In some patients, high TCRbeta diversity at day 60 was attributed to recipient T cells and intrathymic progenitors that had survived conditioning. Hyperexpanded clone frequencies declined over subsequent months; after one year, T-cell counts and TCRbeta diversity were mostly attributed to newly produced T cells.

Explained via the paper, the treatment or condition label denotes: allogeneic hematopoietic cell transplantation with graft depleted of TCRalphabeta T cells and CD19 B cells. TCRalphabeta/CD19-depleted allogeneic hematopoietic cell grafts were given to the transplant recipients, all of whom were children. Receptors were amplified or captured by PCR. Sequencing was carried out with an Illumina HiSeq 2500. Molecular barcoding was employed in the preparation of TCR libraries, with unique molecular identifiers being used to normalize TCRbeta repertoire quantification. TCRdb reworked the public reads: Q25 trimming with fastp, MiXCR clone assembly, productive beta chains retained. Rows with a matching CDR3 protein are joined into one entry that keeps the most common DNA and genes. In all, the sample holds approximately 15,000 distinct CDR3 sequences, and 5.1% of those were seen once. Under 8.5% of the sample is taken by the ten largest.

This clonotype is medium-sized (0.01 to 0.1%) in its sample. Its specific antigen is unknown. Per-nucleotide qualities are absent, and no much larger clonotype sits a single base away. At the junction V is shortened by 0 bases and J by 2 bases, with 14 bases in between. Via the germline V gene, CDR1 is SGHRS and CDR2 YFSETQ. The CDR3 covers 17 residues, taking in both the cysteine and the phenylalanine. The read is trimmed to its CDR3 DNA, 51 bases read in frame from base 1. The sequence joins TRBV5-1 to TRBJ2-2, with a tentative D gene TRBD2 over 6 matching bases. The sample here was PBMCs, taken before TCRalphabeta/CD19-depleted stem cell transplant. This TCR derives from a boy aged 5-17 years with acute lymphoblastic leukemia, due to receive a stem cell transplant. CDR3 sequence: CASSLALTRTNTGELFF. The DNA sequence reads TGCGCCAGCAGCTTGGCCCTGACTAGGACTAACACCGGGGAGCTGTTTTTT. Outside the CDR3, residues come from the reference TRBV5-1 and TRBJ2-2 proteins, so the full variable domain is: KAGVTQTPRYLIKTRGQQVTLSCSPISGHRSVSWYQQTPGQGLQFLFEYFSETQRNKGNFPGRFSGRQFSNSRSEMNVSTLELGDSALYLCASSLALTRTNTGELFFGEGSRLTVL.